This entry concerns a single T cell receptor beta chain. Libraries were prepared by immunoSEQ multiplex PCR; TCRdb keeps only in-frame clonotypes and omits some of them. The sample carries 130,000 or so clones, approximately 84% recorded once. The data belong to a study of blood T cell repertoires in COVID-19. V lost 5 bases, J lost 3 bases, and 7 bases stayed unmatched. Germline CDR1 reads MNHEY; CDR2 reads SVGAGI. This CDR3 region has 15 residues. The clonotype comes from a woman aged 50 to 65 with acute COVID-19. This chain connects TRBV6-5 to TRBJ2-7; 10 bases map to TRBD1. The sample was PBMCs or T cells enriched from blood (not recorded which). CDR3 residues: CASSKTGQGRYEQYF. The CDR3 coding sequence is TGTGCCAGCAGTAAAACGGGACAGGGGCGCTACGAGCAGTACTTC.